These 18 T cell receptor beta chains were all obtained from the same sample, sequenced in a study of blood T cell repertoires in COVID-19. Here immunoSEQ multiplex PCR was the method, and the copy in TCRdb shows in-frame clones only, minus some. The sample consists of approximately 350,000 clones, roughly four fifths of them appearing once. Sequenced material: PBMCs or T cells enriched from blood (not recorded which). The source is a woman in her 50s who had recovered from COVID-19.

The V gene is TRBV4-1, the J gene TRBJ2-1; 10 bases agree with TRBD2. There are 16 residues in the CDR3. V was clipped by 4 bases and J by 9 bases; unmatched bases: 12. CDR1 MGHRA and CDR2 YSYEKL come from the germline V gene. DNA of the CDR3: TGCGCCAGCAGCCCCGGATCTAGCGGGGGTGTCATTGAGCAGTTCTTC. Its translation is CASSPGSSGGVIEQFF.

This chain connects TRBV12-5 to TRBJ2-1, with 7 bases identical to TRBD2. This CDR3 comprises 18 residues. V shed 0 bases and J 4 bases; nucleotides not matched to a gene: 12. CDR1 and CDR2 from the germline V gene are LGHNT and FRNRAP. In DNA form, the CDR3 reads TGTGCTAGTGGTTTGGTAGACGAGGCTAGCGGAAAGTACAATGAGCAGTTCTTC. Translated: CASGLVDEASGKYNEQFF.

The chain employs TRBV11-1 and TRBJ2-3; 8 positions agree with TRBD2. Germline values: CDR1 SGHAT, CDR2 FQDESV (reference sequence). J was trimmed by 1 base and V by 4 bases; bases with no gene match: 7. The CDR3 length is 16 residues. The CDR3 sequence is CASSSRLAWGTDTQYF. The CDR3 coding sequence is TGTGCCAGCAGCTCGAGACTAGCGTGGGGCACAGATACGCAGTATTTT.

DNA for the CDR3: TGTGCCAGCAGCTCCATGACAGGGCTGAGACCAACCTACGAGCAGTACTTC. Translated, it gives CASSSMTGLRPTYEQYF. This chain uses TRBV5-4 with TRBJ2-7; 7 bases map to TRBD1. The CDR3 runs 17 residues. Germline V gives CDR1 SGHNT, CDR2 YYREEE (reference sequence). V trimming: 3 bases; J trimming: 2 bases; junction bases outside the gene matches: 14. The full variable domain, with the rest looked up from reference TRBV5-4 and TRBJ2-7, is ETGVTQSPTHLIKTRGQQVTLRCSSQSGHNTVSWYQQALGQGPQFIFQYYREEENGRGNFPPRFSGLQFPNYSSELNVNALELDDSALYLCASSSMTGLRPTYEQYFGPGTRLTVT.

This rearrangement joins TRBV9 to TRBJ2-6; D possibly corresponds to TRBD2 (5 bases). V lost 4 bases and J 0 bases, leaving 8 bases between the germline ends. CDR1 is SGDLS, CDR2 YYNGEE, per germline. The CDR3 sequence is 15 residues long. The CDR3 reads CASSSTSSGANVLTF. The CDR3 coding sequence is TGTGCCAGCAGCTCAACTAGCTCTGGGGCCAACGTCCTGACTTTC.

The V call is TRBV19, the J call TRBJ2-7, with D tentatively TRBD1 (6 bases). Trimming cost V 3 bases and J 3 bases, with 9 bases left between them. Germline values: CDR1 LNHDA, CDR2 SQIVND (reference sequence). The CDR3 spans 13 residues. The DNA for the CDR3 is TGTGCCAGTAGTATGGGGGCCGGCTACGAGCAGTACTTC. Translation: CASSMGAGYEQYF.

The chain recombines TRBV7-9 with TRBJ2-7; 8 bases fit TRBD2. The ends lost 1 base at V and 2 bases at J; junction bases unmatched: 7. CDR3 length: 16 amino acids. In germline, CDR1 is SEHNR, CDR2 FQNEAQ (reference sequence). The CDR3 bases are TGTGCCAGCAGCTTAGGGCCGGGGGGGGACCCCTACGAGCAGTACTTC. It codes for CASSLGPGGDPYEQYF. The entire variable domain, with the rest obtained from reference TRBV7-9 and TRBJ2-7, is as follows: DTGVSQNPRHKITKRGQNVTFRCDPISEHNRLYWYRQTLGQGPEFLTYFQNEAQLEKSRLLSDRFSAERPKGSFSTLEIQRTEQGDSAMYLCASSLGPGGDPYEQYFGPGTRLTVT.

The chain uses TRBV7-3 and TRBJ2-5, with D possibly matching TRBD2 (5 bases). V dropped 6 bases and J dropped 3 bases, with 11 bases sitting between them. The CDR3 has 13 residues. Germline V lookup: CDR1 SGHTA, CDR2 FQGTGA. CDR3 DNA sequence: TGTGCCAGCAGTAAAGGGAGAGAAGAGACCCAGTACTTC. It yields the protein CASSKGREETQYF.

This CDR3 reads CASSLFGSLNTEAFF. The CDR3 region has the DNA TGTGCCAGCAGCTTATTTGGCAGTTTGAACACTGAAGCTTTCTTT. This chain connects TRBV7-3 to TRBJ1-1; D unresolved. CDR3 length: 15 amino acids. Per the germline V gene, CDR1 is SGHTA and CDR2 is FQGTGA. The V gene lost 2 bases and the J gene lost 0 bases, with 10 bases spanning the gap.

This rearrangement joins TRBV3-1 (or the pseudogene TRBV3-2) to TRBJ1-3; D is possibly TRBD1 (5 bases). CDR3 length: 14 residues. The V and J ends lost 3 bases and 2 bases respectively, with 8 bases between them. Germline CDR1 reads LGHDT; CDR2 reads YNNKEL (reference sequence). The CDR3 DNA reads as TGTGCCAGCAGCCAGGCGGGGGCTGGAAACACCATATATTTT. It translates to CASSQAGAGNTIYF.

The V and J genes are TRBV6-2 or TRBV6-3 and TRBJ2-7, with 9 bases aligning to TRBD2. V lost 6 bases, J lost 5 bases, and 8 bases stayed unmatched. Germline CDR1 is MNHEY and CDR2 is SVGEGT. The CDR3 covers 14 residues. The CDR3 bases are TGTGCCAGCAGCCTGCGGGGGGGTCACCACGAGCAGTACTTC. Protein: CASSLRGGHHEQYF.

This chain connects TRBV6-5 to TRBJ1-6; 10 bases are a match to TRBD1. The germline V gene has CDR1 MNHEY and CDR2 SVGAGI. The CDR3 contains 15 residues. With 4 bases clipped from V and 10 bases from J, the junction kept 7 bases outside the gene matches. DNA for the CDR3: TGTGCCAGCAGTTCGGGAAGGACAGGGGGGTCACCCCTCCACTTT. Residues: CASSSGRTGGSPLHF.

The J gene is TRBJ1-2, the V gene TRBV20-1; no reliable D call. Trimming cost V 5 bases and J 8 bases, with 9 bases left between them. This CDR3 is built from 10 residues. Germline assignment: CDR1 DFQATT and CDR2 SNEGSKA (reference sequence). The CDR3 loop reads CSADDGGYTF. The CDR3 region has the DNA TGCAGTGCTGATGACGGGGGCTACACCTTC.

The chain employs TRBV9 and TRBJ2-7; a possible D gene is TRBD1 (6 bases). Trimming stripped 3 bases from V and 4 bases from J, with 20 bases between. This CDR3 is 16 amino acids long. The germline V gene encodes CDR1 SGDLS and CDR2 YYNGEE. The chain's CDR3 is CASSGGPGTLGYEQYF. The CDR3 DNA sequence: TGTGCCAGCAGCGGAGGCCCTGGGACACTAGGGTACGAGCAGTACTTC.

This clone was seen more than once but under ten times. This chain uses TRBV19 with TRBJ2-7; a weak D match, TRBD1 (6 bases). Trimming removed 5 bases at V and 2 bases at J, with 31 bases between. The CDR3 has 20 residues. CDR1 and CDR2 from the germline V gene are LNHDA and SQIVND (reference sequence). The CDR3 nucleotides read TGTGCCAGTAGTGAAATTGGATTCGGCAGGGGATCCGTCAGGCCCTACGAGCAGTACTTC. It translates to CASSEIGFGRGSVRPYEQYF.

This chain uses TRBV7-7 with TRBJ2-7; possibly TRBD2 for D (6 bases). Trimming stripped 1 base from V and 5 bases from J, with 15 bases between. This CDR3 is 15 amino acids long. The germline CDR1 and CDR2 sequences are SSHAT and FNYEAQ (reference sequence). This CDR3 reads CASSLGPGEANEQYF. CDR3 sequence (DNA): TGTGCCAGCAGCTTAGGCCCGGGAGAGGCGAACGAGCAGTACTTC.

The chain carries TRBV6-5 and TRBJ1-2; D perhaps matches TRBD1 (6 bases). Germline loops: CDR1 MNHEY, CDR2 SVGAGI. The CDR3 has 16 amino acids. V dropped 2 bases and J dropped 0 bases, with 13 bases sitting between them. CDR3 nucleotide sequence: TGTGCCAGCAGTTACGGGGGACACGAAGCTAACTATGGCTACACCTTC. Translated, it gives CASSYGGHEANYGYTF.

This sequence joins TRBV6-5 and TRBJ1-1; the D is unclear. This CDR3 region has 14 residues. CDR1 MNHEY and CDR2 SVGAGI come from the germline V gene. Trimming stripped 1 base from V and 5 bases from J, with 11 bases between. The CDR3 sequence: CASSYWVPRTEAFF. CDR3 DNA sequence: TGTGCCAGCAGTTACTGGGTCCCCAGGACTGAAGCTTTCTTT.